These 4 T cell receptor beta chains came from one sample sequenced in a study of lymphopenia after photon versus proton radiotherapy. Sequencing was performed with immunoSEQ multiplex PCR; in TCRdb, only in-frame clones are kept and a portion is missing. The table lists tens of thousands of clones, 70% to 90% of them singletons. Sequencing was performed on peripheral blood, taken from a patient treated with proton-based radiotherapy. All receptors derive from a woman in her sixties or seventies with pancreatic cancer. Some clones in this sample may be carry-over from other donors' samples.

V gene TRBV4-1 combines with J gene TRBJ2-1; a possible D gene is TRBD2 (5 bases). V shed 0 bases and J shed 6 bases, with 15 bases lying between them. The CDR3 sequence is 16 residues long. Germline V gene sequence: CDR1 MGHRA, CDR2 YSYEKL. The CDR3 DNA reads as TGCGCCAGCAGCCAAGATAGGCTAGCCCGGGTCAATGAGCAGTTCTTC. Encoded protein: CASSQDRLARVNEQFF.

The genes are TRBV7-6 and TRBJ2-1, with 9 bases that match TRBD2. The V gene's germline CDR1 is SGHVS and CDR2 FNYEAQ. V trimming: 1 base; J trimming: 12 bases; junction bases outside the gene matches: 10. This CDR3 spans 15 amino acids. Here the CDR3 DNA reads TGTGCCAGCAGCTTAGTGCAGGGGGTTAGCGGGAGGCAGTTCTTC. Protein: CASSLVQGVSGRQFF.

V gene TRBV28 combines with J gene TRBJ2-5; 11 nucleotides agree with TRBD1. After removal of 6 bases from V and 5 bases from J, the junction contained 8 bases not matched to a gene. The length of the CDR3 is 15 residues. The germline V gene has CDR1 MDHEN and CDR2 SYDVKM. The CDR3 region is CASSSWTGGYETQYF. CDR3 coding DNA: TGTGCCAGCAGCTCATGGACAGGGGGCTATGAGACCCAGTACTTC. The full variable domain, completed using reference TRBV28 and TRBJ2-5, is DVKVTQSSRYLVKRTGEKVFLECVQDMDHENMFWYRQDPGLGLRLIYFSYDVKMKEKGDIPEGYSVSREKKERFSLILESASTNQTSMYLCASSSWTGGYETQYFGPGTRLLVL.

J is TRBJ2-1 and V is TRBV19; TRBD1 matches 7 bases. V was pared by 7 bases and J by 0 bases, with 9 bases of the junction left unmatched. The CDR3 length is 16 residues. CDR1 and CDR2 (germline): LNHDA, SQIVND (reference sequence). CDR3 nucleotide sequence: TGTGCCAGTAAACTTTGGACAGGCGACTCCTACAATGAGCAGTTCTTC. This sequence encodes CASKLWTGDSYNEQFF.